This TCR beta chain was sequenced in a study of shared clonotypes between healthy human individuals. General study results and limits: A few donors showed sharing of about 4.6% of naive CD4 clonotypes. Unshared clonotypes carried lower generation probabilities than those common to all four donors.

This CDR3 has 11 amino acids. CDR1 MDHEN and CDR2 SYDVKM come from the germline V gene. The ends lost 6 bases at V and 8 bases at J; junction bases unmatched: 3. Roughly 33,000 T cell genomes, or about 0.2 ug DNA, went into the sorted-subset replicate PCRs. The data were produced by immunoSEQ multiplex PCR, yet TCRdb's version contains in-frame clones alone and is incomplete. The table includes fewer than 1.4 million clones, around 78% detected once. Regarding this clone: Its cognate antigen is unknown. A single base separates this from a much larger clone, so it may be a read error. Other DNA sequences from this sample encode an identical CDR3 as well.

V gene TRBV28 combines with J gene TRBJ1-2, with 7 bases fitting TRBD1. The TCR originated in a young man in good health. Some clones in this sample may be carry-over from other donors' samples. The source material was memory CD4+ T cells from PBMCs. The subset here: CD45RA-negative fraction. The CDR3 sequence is CASSLQGGYTF. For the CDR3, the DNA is TGTGCCAGCAGCTTACAGGGGGGCTACACCTTC.